This T cell receptor beta chain was obtained from a study of PD-L1 blockade in urothelial cancer. In the study overall: Men with urothelial cancer arising in the bladder made up about 90% of the roughly 29 patients. Specimens of blood held a median count of approximately 150,000 T cells.

Produced via immunoSEQ multiplex PCR; TCRdb's table is partial and in-frame only. Here the sample spans tens of thousands of clones, roughly 90% being singletons. Time point denoted: pretreatment peripheral blood. The table lists this clone with a few counts. CDR3 size: 14 residues. Germline CDR1 is MNHEY and CDR2 is SMNVEV (reference sequence). V lost 8 bases and J lost 5, with 19 bases in between. This clonotype was obtained from a woman over 75 with urothelial cancer. The source was PBMCs, collected around atezolizumab (anti-PD-L1) treatment. The V and J genes are TRBV27 and TRBJ2-7, with D maybe TRBD1 (6 bases). The CDR3 protein is CASRRSGHLHEQYF. The DNA of the CDR3 is TGTGCCAGCCGGAGATCGGGACACCTCCACGAGCAGTACTTC.